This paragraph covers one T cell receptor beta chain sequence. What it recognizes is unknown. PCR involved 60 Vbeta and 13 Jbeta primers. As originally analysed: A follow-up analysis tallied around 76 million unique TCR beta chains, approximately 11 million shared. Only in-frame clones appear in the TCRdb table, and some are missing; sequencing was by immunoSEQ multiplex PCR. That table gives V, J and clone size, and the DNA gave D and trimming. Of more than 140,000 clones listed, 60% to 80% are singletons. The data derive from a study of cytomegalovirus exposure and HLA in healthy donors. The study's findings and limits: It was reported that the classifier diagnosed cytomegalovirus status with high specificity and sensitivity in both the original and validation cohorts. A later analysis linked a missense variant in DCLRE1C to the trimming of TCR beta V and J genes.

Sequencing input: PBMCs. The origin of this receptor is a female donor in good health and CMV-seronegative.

Written as DNA, the CDR3 is TGCGCCAGCAGCTTGGGGCAGGGGATGAACTATGGCTACACCTTC. This translates into CASSLGQGMNYGYTF. V usage is TRBV5-1 and J usage is TRBJ1-2; D perhaps matches TRBD1 (6 bases). Germline-derived CDR1 and CDR2 are SGHRS and YFSETQ. The CDR3 runs to 15 residues. V was shortened by 0 bases and J by 2 bases, with 11 bases between the two germline ends.